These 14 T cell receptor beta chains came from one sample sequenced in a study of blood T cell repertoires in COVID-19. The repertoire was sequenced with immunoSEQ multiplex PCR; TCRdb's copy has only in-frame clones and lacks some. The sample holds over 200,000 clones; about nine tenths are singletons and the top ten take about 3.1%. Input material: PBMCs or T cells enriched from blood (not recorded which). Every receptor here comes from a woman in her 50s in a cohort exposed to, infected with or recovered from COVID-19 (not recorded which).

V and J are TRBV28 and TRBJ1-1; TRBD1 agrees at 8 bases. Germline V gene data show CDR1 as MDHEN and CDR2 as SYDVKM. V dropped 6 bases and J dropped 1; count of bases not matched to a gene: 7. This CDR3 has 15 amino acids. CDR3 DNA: TGTGCCAGCAGCCAGGGGGACAGGAGGAACACTGAAGCTTTCTTT. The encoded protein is CASSQGDRRNTEAFF.

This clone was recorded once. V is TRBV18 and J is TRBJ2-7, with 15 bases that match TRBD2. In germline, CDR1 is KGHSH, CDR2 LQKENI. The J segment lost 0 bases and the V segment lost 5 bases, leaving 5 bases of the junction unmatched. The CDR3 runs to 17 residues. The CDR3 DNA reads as TGTGCCAGCTCATCCGGGACTAGCGGGGGGAGCTCCTACGAGCAGTACTTC. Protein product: CASSSGTSGGSSYEQYF.

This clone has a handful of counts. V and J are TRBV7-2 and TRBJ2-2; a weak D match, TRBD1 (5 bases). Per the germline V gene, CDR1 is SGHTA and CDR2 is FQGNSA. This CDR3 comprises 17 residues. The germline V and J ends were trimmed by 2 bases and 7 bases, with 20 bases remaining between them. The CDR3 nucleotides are TGTGCCAGCAGCTTAAGATTCAGGGATCTTAATGGCGGGGAGCTGTTTTTT. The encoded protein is CASSLRFRDLNGGELFF.

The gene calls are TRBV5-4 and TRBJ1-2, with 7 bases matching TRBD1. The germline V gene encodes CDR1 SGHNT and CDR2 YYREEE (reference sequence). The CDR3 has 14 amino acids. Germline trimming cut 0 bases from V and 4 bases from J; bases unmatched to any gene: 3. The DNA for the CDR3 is TGTGCCAGCAGCTTGGGACAGGGTCTCTATGGCTACACCTTC. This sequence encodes CASSLGQGLYGYTF.

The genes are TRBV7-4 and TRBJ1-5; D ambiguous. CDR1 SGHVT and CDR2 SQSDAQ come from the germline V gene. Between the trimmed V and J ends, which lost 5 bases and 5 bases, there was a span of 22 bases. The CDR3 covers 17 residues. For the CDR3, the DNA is TGTGCCAGCAGCGAAACCTTTAGTAGGAGGTCTCATCAGCCCCAGCATTTT. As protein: CASSETFSRRSHQPQHF.

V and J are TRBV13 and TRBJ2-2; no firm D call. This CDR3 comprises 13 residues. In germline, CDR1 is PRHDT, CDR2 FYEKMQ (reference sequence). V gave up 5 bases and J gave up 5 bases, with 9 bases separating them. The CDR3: CASSLLRTGELFF. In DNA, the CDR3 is TGTGCCAGCAGCCTCCTCCGTACCGGGGAGCTGTTTTTT.

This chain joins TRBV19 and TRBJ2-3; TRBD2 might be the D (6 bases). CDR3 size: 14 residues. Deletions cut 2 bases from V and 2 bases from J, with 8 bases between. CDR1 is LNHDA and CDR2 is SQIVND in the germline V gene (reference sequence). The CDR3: CASSIQGLTDTQYF. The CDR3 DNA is TGTGCCAGTAGTATACAGGGACTCACAGATACGCAGTATTTT.

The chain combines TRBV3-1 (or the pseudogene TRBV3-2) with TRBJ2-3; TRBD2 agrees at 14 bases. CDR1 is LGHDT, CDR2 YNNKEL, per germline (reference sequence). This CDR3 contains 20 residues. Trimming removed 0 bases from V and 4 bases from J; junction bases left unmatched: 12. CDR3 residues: CASSQEIRSRTSGGPDTQYF. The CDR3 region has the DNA TGTGCCAGCAGCCAAGAAATTCGATCCAGGACTAGCGGGGGGCCAGATACGCAGTATTTT.

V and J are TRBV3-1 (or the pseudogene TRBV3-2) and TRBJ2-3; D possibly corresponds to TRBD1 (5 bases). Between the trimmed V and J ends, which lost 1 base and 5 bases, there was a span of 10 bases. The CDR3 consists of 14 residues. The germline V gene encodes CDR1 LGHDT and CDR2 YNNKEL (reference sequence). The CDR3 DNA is TGTGCCAGCAGCCAAGGACAGTTTAAAGATACGCAGTATTTT. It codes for CASSQGQFKDTQYF.

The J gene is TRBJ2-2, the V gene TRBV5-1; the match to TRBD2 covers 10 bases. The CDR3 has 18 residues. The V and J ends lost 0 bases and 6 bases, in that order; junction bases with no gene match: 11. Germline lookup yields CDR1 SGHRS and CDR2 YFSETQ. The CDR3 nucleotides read TGCGCCAGCAGCTTGGAGTTCAGCGGGGGGGCGAGTCCCGGGGAGCTGTTTTTT. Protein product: CASSLEFSGGASPGELFF.

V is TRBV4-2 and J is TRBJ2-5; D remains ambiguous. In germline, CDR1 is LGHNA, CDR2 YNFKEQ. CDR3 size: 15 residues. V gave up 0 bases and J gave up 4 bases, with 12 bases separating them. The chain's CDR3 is CASSQEAARLETQYF. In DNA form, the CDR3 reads TGTGCCAGCAGCCAAGAGGCAGCCAGGTTAGAGACCCAGTACTTC.

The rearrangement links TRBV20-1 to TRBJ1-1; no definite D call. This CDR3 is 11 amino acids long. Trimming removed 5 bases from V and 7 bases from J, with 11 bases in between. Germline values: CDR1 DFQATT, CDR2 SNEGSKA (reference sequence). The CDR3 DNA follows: TGCAGTGCTTATCTTCAGGTTGAAGCTTTCTTT. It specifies CSAYLQVEAFF.

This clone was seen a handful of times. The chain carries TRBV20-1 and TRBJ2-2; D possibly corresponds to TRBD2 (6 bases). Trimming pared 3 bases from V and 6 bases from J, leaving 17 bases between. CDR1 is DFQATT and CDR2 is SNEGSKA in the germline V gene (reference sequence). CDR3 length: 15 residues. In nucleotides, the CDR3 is TGCAGTGCTAGTAACGGCGGGGTCAACCCCGGGGAGCTGTTTTTT. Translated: CSASNGGVNPGELFF.

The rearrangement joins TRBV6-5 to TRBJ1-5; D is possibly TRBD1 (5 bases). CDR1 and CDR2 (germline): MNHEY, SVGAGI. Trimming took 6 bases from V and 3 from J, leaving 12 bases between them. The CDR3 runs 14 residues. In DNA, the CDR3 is TGTGCCAGCAGAACGGACACCAACAATCAGCCCCAGCATTTT. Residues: CASRTDTNNQPQHF.